The sequence of this T cell receptor beta chain was determined in a study of CD8 T cells in Susac syndrome. RNA in amounts of about 0.45 to 1 ug was reverse transcribed with random hexamers. MiXCR was run by TCRdb on the immunoSEQ multiplex PCR reads, yielding one entry per CDR3 protein. In the table there are over 200,000 distinct CDR3 sequences, approximately 95% of which are singletons. In its sample, this clonotype was seen once. V gave up 3 bases and J gave up 0 bases; unmatched junction bases: 5. CDR3 length: 16 residues. This sequence originates from a human donor with multiple sclerosis. The source material was CD4+ T cells from PBMCs. J is TRBJ2-3 and V is TRBV12-3 or TRBV12-4; 8 bases are a match to TRBD2. CDR3 residues: CASSLRSGGSTDTQYF. The CDR3 nucleotides are TGTGCCAGCAGTTTGCGCTCGGGGGGGAGCACAGATACGCAGTATTTT.